This T cell receptor beta chain was identified during a study of CD8+CD57+ T cells in acquired aplastic anemia. Study-level points and caveats: CD8+ Simpson's diversity in patients was not significantly different from that in controls. Patients shared around 31 CD8+ CDR3 sequences with controls.

Sequencing involved patients with CD8+CD57+ cell expansion previously shown by flow cytometry. Genomic DNA served as template for TCR beta VDJ and CDR3 profiling. TCRdb reanalysed the reads using MiXCR and keeps one entry per CDR3 protein. This table holds about 40,000 distinct CDR3 sequences, 63% found once. Remarks on this clonotype: Its antigen is not known.

CDR1 and CDR2 (germline): LNHNV, YYDKDF (reference sequence). The junction had 14 bases not matched to a gene; V was cut back by 11 bases and J by 4 bases. The CDR3 totals 14 residues. The sequenced sample was sorted CD4+, CD8+, or CD8+CD57+ T cells (not recorded which) from PBMCs. The chain uses TRBV15 and TRBJ2-7, with TRBD2 identical over 7 bases. The source of this sequence is a human donor with aplastic anemia. The DNA of the CDR3 is TGTGCCTCTCTGCGGGGGAGGATTACTTACGAGCAGTACTTC. Translation: CASLRGRITYEQYF.